The following is a TCR beta chain sequence with its context. This may stem from a read error, because a much larger clone lies one nucleotide away. This specimen comes from a study of regulatory T cells in long-lasting Graves disease. Time point here: persistent/refractory GD, antithyroid drugs over 5 years with positive TRAb. PBMCs were the source of the RNA used for TCR sequencing. Graves' disease diagnoses used American Thyroid Association guidelines. Investigators prepared the TCR beta libraries by applying iRepertoire HTBI primers and Arm-PCR of CDR3 regions. MiXCR, applied by TCRdb to the multiplex PCR reads, yields one record per CDR3 protein. The data hold roughly 500,000 distinct CDR3 sequences, with about 20% observed a single time. V lost 2 bases, J lost 6 bases, and 7 bases lay in between. CDR1 is MNHEY and CDR2 is SVGAGI in the germline V gene. The CDR3 totals 12 residues.

This TCR was sampled from a female donor with Graves disease. The chain employs TRBV6-5 and TRBJ1-1; D unclear. The sequenced sample was peripheral blood mononuclear cells (PBMCs), obtained when the disease was refractory, from a patient treated with antithyroid drugs. CDR3: CASSYANAEAFF. The DNA of the CDR3 is TGTGCCAGCAGTTACGCTAACGCTGAAGCTTTCTTT.